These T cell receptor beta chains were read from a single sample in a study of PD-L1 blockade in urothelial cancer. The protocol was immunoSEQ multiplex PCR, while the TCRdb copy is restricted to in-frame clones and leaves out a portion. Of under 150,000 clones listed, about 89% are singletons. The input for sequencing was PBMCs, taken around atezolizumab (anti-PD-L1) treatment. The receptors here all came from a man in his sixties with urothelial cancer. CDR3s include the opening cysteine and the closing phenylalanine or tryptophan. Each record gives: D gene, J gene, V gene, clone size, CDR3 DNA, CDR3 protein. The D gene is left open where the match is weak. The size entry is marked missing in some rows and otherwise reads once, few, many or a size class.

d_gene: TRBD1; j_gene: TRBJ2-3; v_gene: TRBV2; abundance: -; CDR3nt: TGTGCCAGCATGGGACAGGCAACAGATACGCAGTATTTT; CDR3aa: CASMGQATDTQYF
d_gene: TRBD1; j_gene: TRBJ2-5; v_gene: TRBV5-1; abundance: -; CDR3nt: TGCGCCAGCAGCTTGTTGGCAGGGGGAGAGACCCAGTACTTC; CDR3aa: CASSLLAGGETQYF
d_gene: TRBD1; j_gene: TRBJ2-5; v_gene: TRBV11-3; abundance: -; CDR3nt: TGTGCCAGCAGCTCTAGGACAGGGGGCCTTCAAGAGACCCAGTACTTC; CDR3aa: CASSSRTGGLQETQYF
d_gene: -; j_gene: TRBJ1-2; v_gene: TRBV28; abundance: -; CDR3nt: TGTGCCAGCAGTTTACCCGTTTACGGACTCTATGGCTACACCTTC; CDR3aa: CASSLPVYGLYGYTF
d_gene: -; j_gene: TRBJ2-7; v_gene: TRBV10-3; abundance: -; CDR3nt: TGTGCCATCAGTGAGTCCTTTGGACAGTCCGAGCAGTACTTC; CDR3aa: CAISESFGQSEQYF
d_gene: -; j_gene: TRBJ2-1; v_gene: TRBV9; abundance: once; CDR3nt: TGTGCCAGCAGCGTAGATGGGGGGGGCGAGCAGTTCTTC; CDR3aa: CASSVDGGGEQFF
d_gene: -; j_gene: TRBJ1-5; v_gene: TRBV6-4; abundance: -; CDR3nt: TGTGCCAGCAGTGGGCAGGGAGGGCAGCCCCAGCATTTT; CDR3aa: CASSGQGGQPQHF
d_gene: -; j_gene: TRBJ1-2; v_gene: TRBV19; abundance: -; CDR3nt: TGTGCCACCTGGGACATTGGCTACACCTTC; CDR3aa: CATWDIGYTF
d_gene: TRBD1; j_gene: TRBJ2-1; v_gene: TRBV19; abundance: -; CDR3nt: TGTGCCAGTAGTGGGACAGGTGGTCCGGGGGAGCAGTTCTTC; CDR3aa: CASSGTGGPGEQFF
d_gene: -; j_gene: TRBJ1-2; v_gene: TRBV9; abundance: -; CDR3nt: TGTGCCAGCAGCGCGCGGGGAGGGACTAACTATGGCTACACCTTC; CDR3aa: CASSARGGTNYGYTF
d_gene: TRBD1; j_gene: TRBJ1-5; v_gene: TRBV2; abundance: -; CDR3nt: TGTGCCAGCGGAACAGGGGGCCCTAGCAATCAGCCCCAGCATTTT; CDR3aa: CASGTGGPSNQPQHF
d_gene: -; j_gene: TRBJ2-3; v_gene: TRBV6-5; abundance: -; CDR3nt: TGTGCCAGCAGTTACCGACTCGCGGAAGATACGCAGTATTTT; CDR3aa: CASSYRLAEDTQYF
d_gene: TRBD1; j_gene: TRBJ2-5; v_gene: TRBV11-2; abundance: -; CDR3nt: TGTGCCAGCAGCTTAGAAGGGACAGGGGAACAAGAGACCCAGTACTTC; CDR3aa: CASSLEGTGEQETQYF
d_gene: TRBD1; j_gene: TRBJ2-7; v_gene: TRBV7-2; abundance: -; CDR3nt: TGTGCCAGCAGCGGTGATGACAGGGTTAGCCACGAGCAGTACTTC; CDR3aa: CASSGDDRVSHEQYF
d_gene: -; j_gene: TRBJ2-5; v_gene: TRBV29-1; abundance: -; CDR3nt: TGCAGCGTTGAGTCCCAATACCAAGAGACCCAGTACTTC; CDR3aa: CSVESQYQETQYF
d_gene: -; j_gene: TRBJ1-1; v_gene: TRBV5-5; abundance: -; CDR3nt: TGTGCCAGCAGTCATCGTACAGGGTCCGCTGAAGCTTTCTTT; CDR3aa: CASSHRTGSAEAFF
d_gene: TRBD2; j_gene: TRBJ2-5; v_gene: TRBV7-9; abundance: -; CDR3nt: TGTGCCAGCAGATCCATGCGGGAGGGTGGGGAGACCCAGTACTTC; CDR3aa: CASRSMREGGETQYF
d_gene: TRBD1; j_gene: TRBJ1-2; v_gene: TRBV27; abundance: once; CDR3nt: TGTGCCAGCGCTTCCGGGACAGTTAACTATGGCTACACCTTC; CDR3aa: CASASGTVNYGYTF
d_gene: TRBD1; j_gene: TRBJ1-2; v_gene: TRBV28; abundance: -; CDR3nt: TGTGCCAGCAGTTCACGACAGGGGGGCTGGGGTAGTGGCTACACCTTC; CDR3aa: CASSSRQGGWGSGYTF
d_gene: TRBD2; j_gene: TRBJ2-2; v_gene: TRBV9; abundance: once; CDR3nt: TGTGCCAGCAGCGGACTAGCGGGGCGCCAATCCACCGGGGAGCTGTTTTTT; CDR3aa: CASSGLAGRQSTGELFF
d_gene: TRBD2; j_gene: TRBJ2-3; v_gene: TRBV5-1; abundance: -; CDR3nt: TGCGCCAGCAGCTTGGGACTAGCGGGGGGGTCTGCAGATACGCAGTATTTT; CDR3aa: CASSLGLAGGSADTQYF
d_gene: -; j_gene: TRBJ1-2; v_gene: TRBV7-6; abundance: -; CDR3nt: TGTGCCAGCCGCGATCCTGTAGGACTCGGCTACACCTTC; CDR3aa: CASRDPVGLGYTF
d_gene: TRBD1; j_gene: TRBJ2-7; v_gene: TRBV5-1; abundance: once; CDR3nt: TGCGCCAGCAGAACAGGACAGGGTGGCTCCTACGAGCAGTACTTC; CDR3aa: CASRTGQGGSYEQYF
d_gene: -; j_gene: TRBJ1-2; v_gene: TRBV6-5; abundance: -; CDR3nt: TGTGCCAGCAGTTACTCCATAGGAGCTAACTATGGCTACACCTTC; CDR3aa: CASSYSIGANYGYTF
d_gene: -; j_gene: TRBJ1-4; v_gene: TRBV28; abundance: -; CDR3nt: TGTGCCTGGGGGGAGGCAACTAATGAAAAACTGTTTTTT; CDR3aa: CAWGEATNEKLFF
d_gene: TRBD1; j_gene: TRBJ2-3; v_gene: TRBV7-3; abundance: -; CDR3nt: TGTGCCAGCAGCTTGGGACAGGCAGGCACAGATACGCAGTATTTT; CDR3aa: CASSLGQAGTDTQYF
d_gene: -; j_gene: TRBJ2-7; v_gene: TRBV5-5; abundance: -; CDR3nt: TGTGCCAGCAGCTTCACTACCTACGAGCAGTACTTC; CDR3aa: CASSFTTYEQYF
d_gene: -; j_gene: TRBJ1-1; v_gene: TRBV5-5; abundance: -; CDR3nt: TGTGCCAGCAGCCCAGAGGGTCATTTGAACACTGAAGCTTTCTTT; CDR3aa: CASSPEGHLNTEAFF
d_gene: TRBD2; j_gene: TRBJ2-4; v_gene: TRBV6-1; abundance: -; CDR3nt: TGTGCCAGCAGTGCGACTAGCGGAGCTGTAGCCAAAAACATTCAGTACTTC; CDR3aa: CASSATSGAVAKNIQYF
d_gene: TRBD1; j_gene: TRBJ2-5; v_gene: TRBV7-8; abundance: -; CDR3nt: TGTGCCAGCAGCGCGCGGACAGGTTGGGAGACCCAGTACTTC; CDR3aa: CASSARTGWETQYF
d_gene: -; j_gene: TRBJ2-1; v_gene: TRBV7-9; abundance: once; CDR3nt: TGTGCCAGCAGCGACCGGGATTTGCAGTTCTTC; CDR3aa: CASSDRDLQFF
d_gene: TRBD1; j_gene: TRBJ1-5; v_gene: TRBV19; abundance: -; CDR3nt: TGTGCCAGTCTTACAGGGGGGACTAGCAATCAGCCCCAGCATTTT; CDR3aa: CASLTGGTSNQPQHF
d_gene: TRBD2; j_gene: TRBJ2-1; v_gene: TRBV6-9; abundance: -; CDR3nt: TGTGCCAGCAGTTATTCGAGTCTAGCGGGGTTGGCGTTCTTC; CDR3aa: CASSYSSLAGLAFF
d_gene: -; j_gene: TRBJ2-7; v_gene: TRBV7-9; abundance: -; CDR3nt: TGTGCCAGCAGCCGACTGACTGACTACGAGCAGTACTTC; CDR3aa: CASSRLTDYEQYF
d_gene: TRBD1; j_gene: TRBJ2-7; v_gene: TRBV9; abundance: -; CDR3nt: TGTGCCAGCAATCCCGGGACAGAGTCCTACGAGCAGTACTTC; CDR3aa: CASNPGTESYEQYF
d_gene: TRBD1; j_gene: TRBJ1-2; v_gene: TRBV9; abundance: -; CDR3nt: TGTGCCAGCAGCGTAGCCCGAGGGGACAGGGCTCCACATGGCTACACCTTC; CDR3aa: CASSVARGDRAPHGYTF
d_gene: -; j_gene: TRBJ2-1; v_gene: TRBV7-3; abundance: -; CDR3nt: TGTGCCAGCAGCCCCCGCACAGCGGACAATGAGCAGTTCTTC; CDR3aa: CASSPRTADNEQFF
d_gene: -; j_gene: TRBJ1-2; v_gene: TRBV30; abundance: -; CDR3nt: TGTGCCTGGAGTGTAGGGGGGGGGAACTATGGCTACACCTTC; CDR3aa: CAWSVGGGNYGYTF
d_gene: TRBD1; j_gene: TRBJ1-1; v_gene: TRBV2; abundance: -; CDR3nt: TGTGCCGGGGGACAGGGCGTCACTGAAGCTTTCTTT; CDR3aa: CAGGQGVTEAFF
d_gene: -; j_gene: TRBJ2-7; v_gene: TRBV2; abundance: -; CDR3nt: TGTGCCAGCAGTGAATCGGTCGGGAGTGGTTACGAGCAGTACTTC; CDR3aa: CASSESVGSGYEQYF
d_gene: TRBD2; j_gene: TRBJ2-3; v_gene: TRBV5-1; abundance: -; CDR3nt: TGCGCCAGCAGTCTCAACGGGGGGGAAACAGATACGCAGTATTTT; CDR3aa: CASSLNGGETDTQYF
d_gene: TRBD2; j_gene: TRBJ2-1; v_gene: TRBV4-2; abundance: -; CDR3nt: TGTGCCAGCAGCCCCCTTGGACTAGCGGGGGGTTACAATGAGCAGTTCTTC; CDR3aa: CASSPLGLAGGYNEQFF
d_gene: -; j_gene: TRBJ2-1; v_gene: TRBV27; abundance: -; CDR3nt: TGTGCCAGCAGTTTTTGGGCAGCAAGCTCCTACAATGAGCAGTTCTTC; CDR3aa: CASSFWAASSYNEQFF
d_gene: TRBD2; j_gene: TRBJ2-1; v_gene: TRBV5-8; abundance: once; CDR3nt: TGTGCCAGCACCGCAACTCCGGGACTAGCGGGAGGCCTGGGATTCGATGAGCAGTTCTTC; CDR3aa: CASTATPGLAGGLGFDEQFF
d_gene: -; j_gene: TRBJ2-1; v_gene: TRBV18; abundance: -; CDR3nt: TGTGCCAGCTCACCATCGAGATACAATGAGCAGTTCTTC; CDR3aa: CASSPSRYNEQFF
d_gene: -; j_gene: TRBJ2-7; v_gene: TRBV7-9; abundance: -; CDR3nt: TGTGCCAGCAGCACGCCGACTAGGGACCCGACCTACGAGCAGTACTTC; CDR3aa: CASSTPTRDPTYEQYF